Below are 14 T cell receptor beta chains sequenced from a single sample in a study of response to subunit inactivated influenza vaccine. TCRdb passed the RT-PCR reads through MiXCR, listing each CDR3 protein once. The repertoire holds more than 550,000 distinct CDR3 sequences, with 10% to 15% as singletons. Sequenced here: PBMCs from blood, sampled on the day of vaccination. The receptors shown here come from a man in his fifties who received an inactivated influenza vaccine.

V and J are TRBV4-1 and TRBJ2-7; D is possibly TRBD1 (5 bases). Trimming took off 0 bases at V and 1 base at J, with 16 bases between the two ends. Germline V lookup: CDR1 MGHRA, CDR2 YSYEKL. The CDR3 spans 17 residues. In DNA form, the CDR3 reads TGCGCCAGCAGCCAAGACACAGGAGTGAGGCTATCCTACGAGCAGTACTTC. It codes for CASSQDTGVRLSYEQYF.

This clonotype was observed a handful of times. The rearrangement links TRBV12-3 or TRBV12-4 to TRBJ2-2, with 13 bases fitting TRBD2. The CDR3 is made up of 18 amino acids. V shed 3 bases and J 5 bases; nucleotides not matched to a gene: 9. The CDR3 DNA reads TGTGCCAGCAGTTTTGGTCCGGGACTAGCGGGATGGACCGGGGAGCTGTTTTTT. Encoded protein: CASSFGPGLAGWTGELFF.

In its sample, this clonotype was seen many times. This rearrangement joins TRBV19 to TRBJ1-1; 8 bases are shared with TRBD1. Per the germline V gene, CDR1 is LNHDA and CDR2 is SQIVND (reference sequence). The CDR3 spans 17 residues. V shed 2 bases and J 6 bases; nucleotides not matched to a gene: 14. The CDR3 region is CASSIRPGQALIPEAFF. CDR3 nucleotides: TGTGCCAGTAGTATAAGACCGGGACAGGCATTGATCCCTGAAGCTTTCTTT.

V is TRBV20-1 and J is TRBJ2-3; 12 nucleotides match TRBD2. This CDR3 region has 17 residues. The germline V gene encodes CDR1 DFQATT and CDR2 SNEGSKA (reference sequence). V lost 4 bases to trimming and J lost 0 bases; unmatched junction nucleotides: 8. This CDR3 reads CSAITSGGISSTDTQYF. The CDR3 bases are TGCAGTGCTATAACTAGCGGGGGGATATCCAGCACAGATACGCAGTATTTT.

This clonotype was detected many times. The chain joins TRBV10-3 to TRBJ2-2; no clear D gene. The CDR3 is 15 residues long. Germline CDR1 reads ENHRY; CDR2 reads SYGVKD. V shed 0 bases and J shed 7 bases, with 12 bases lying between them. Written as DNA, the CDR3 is TGTGCCATCAGTGAGTCCGTTGCCCCAGGCGGGGAGCTGTTTTTT. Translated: CAISESVAPGGELFF.

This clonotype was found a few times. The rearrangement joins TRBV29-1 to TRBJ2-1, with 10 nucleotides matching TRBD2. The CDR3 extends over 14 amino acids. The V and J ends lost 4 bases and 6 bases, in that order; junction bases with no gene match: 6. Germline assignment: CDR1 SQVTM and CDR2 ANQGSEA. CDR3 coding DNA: TGCAGCGTTGCTACTAGCGGGATTGGCAATGAGCAGTTCTTC. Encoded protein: CSVATSGIGNEQFF.

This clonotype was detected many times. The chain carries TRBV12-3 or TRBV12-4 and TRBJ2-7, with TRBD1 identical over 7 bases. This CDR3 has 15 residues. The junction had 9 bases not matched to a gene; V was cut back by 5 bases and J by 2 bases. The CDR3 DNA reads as TGTGCCAGCAGTCTCACCGGGACAGCAACCTACGAGCAGTACTTC. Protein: CASSLTGTATYEQYF.

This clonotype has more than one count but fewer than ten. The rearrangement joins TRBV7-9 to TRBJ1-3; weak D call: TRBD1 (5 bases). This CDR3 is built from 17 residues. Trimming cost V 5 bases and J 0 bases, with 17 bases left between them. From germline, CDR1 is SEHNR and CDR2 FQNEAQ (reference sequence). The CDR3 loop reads CASSAPIVGASGNTIYF. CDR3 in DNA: TGTGCCAGCAGCGCCCCCATTGTAGGGGCCTCTGGAAACACCATATATTTT.

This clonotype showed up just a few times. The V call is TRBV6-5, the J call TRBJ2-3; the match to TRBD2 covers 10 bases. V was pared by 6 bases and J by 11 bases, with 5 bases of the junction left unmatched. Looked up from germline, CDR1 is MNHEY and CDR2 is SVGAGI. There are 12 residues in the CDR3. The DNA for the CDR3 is TGTGCCAGCAGATCTAGCGGGGGAGAGCAGTATTTT. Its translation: CASRSSGGEQYF.

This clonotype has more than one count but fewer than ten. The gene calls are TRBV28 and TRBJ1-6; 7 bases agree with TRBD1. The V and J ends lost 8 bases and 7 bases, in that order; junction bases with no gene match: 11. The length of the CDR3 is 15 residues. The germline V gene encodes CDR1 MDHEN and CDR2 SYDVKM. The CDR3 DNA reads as TGTGCCAGCGAGCGGACCGGGACAGAAAATTCACCCCTCCACTTT. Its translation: CASERTGTENSPLHF.

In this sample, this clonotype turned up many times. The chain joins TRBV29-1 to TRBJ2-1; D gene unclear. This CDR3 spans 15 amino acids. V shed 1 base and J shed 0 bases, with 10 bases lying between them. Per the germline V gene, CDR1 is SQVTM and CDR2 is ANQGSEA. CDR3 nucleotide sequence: TGCAGCGTTGAAGGGAGCAGGAGCTCCTACAATGAGCAGTTCTTC. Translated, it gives CSVEGSRSSYNEQFF.

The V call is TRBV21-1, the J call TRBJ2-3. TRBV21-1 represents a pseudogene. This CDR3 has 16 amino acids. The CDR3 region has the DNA TGTGCCAGCAGCAAATGCCTAGCGGGGGGCACAGATACGCAGTATTTT. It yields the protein CASSKCLAGGTDTQYF.

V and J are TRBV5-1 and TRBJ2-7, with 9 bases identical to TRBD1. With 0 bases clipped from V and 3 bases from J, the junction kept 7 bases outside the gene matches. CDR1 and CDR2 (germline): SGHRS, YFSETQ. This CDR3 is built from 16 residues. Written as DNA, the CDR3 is TGCGCCAGCAGCTTGGCCGCGGGACAGGGTTTCTACGAGCAGTACTTC. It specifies CASSLAAGQGFYEQYF.

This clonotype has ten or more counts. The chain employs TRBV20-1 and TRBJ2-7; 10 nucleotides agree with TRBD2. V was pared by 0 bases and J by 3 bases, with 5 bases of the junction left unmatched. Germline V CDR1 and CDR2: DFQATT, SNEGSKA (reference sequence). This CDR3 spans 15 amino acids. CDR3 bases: TGCAGTGCTAGAGATTCCGGGACTAGCGACTACGAGCAGTACTTC. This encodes CSARDSGTSDYEQYF.